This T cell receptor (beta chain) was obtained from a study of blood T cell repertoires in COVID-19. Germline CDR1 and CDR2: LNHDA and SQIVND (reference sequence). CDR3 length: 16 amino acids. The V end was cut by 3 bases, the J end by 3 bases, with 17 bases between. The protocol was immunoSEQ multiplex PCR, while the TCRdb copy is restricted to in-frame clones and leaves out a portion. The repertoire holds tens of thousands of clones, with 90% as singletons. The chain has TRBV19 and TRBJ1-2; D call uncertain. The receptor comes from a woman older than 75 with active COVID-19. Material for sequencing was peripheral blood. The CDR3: CASSMGIGSSDYGYTF. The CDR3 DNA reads TGTGCCAGTAGTATGGGCATAGGGAGTTCAGACTATGGCTACACCTTC.